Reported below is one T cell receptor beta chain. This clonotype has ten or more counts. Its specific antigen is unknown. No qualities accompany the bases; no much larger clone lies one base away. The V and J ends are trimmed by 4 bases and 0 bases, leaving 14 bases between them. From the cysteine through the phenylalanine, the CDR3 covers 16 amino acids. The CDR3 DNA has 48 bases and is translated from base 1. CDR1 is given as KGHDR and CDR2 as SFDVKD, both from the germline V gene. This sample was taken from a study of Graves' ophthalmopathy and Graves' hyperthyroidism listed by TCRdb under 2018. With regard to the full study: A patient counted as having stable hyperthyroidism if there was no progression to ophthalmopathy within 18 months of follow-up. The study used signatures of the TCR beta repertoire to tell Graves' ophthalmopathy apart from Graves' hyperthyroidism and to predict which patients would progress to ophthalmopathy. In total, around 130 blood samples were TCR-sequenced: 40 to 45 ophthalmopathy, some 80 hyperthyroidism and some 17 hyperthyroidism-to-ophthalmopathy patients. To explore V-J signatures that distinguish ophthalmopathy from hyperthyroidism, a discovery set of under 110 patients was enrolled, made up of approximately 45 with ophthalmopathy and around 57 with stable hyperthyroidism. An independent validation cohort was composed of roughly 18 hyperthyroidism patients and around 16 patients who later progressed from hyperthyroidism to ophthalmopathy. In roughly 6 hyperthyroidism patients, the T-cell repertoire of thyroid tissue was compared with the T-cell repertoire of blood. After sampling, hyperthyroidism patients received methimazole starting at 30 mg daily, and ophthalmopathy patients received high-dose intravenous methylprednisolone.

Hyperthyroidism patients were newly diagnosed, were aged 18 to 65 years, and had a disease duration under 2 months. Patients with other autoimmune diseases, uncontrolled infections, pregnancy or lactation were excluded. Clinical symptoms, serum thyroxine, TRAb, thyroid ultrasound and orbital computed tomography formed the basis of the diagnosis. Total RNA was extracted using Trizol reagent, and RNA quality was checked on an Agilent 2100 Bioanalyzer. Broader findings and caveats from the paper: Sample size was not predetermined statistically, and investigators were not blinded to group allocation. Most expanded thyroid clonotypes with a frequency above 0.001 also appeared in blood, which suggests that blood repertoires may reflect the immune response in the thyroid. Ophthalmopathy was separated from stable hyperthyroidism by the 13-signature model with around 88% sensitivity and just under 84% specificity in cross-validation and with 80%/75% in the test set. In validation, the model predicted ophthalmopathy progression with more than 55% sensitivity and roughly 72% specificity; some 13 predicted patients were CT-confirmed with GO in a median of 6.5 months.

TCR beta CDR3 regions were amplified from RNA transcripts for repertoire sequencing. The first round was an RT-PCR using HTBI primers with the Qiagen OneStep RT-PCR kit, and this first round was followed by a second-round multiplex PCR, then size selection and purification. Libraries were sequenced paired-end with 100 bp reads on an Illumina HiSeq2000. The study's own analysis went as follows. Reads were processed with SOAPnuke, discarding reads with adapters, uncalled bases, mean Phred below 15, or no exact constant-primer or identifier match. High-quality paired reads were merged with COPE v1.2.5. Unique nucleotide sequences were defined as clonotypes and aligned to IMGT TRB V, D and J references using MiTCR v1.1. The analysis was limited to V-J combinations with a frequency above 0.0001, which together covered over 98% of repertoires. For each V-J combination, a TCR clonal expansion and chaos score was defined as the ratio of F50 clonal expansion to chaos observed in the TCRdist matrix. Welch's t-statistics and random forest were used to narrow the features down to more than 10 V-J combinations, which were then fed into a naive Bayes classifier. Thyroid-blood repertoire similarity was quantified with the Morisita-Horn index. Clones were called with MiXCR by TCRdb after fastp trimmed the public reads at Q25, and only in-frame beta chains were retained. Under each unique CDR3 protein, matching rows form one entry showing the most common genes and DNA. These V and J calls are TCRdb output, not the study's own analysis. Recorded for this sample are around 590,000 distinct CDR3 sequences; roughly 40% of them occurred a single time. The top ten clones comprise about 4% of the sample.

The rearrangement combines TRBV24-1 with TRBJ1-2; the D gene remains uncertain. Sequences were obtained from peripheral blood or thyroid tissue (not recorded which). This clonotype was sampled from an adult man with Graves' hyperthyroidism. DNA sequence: TGTGCCACCAGTGACGTGGACTGGCCAGCTAACTATGGCTACACCTTC. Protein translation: CATSDVDWPANYGYTF.